The 13 T cell receptor beta chains reported below all come from one sample, sequenced in a study of blood T cell repertoires in COVID-19 (dated by TCRdb to 2018 to 2021). Library preparation was by the immunoSEQ multiplex PCR assay. Here the immuneACCESS table is served through TCRdb, limited to in-frame sequences with V and J called. Missing clones are a known gap in these copies; in checked studies unresolved V genes cover under half, and the rest lacks a known reason. In all, the sample holds 150,000 or so clones, and about 89% of those were seen once. Together, the top ten hold 2.5% to 3% of the sample. The source material was peripheral blood. The origin of the receptors is a man aged 55 to 70 with active or convalescent COVID-19.

The CDR3 loop is CASSKSTGLNTEAFF. For the CDR3, the DNA is TGTGCCAGCAGTAAGTCGACAGGGCTGAACACTGAAGCTTTCTTT. V and J are TRBV6-5 and TRBJ1-1, with TRBD1 matching 7 bases. Per germline, CDR1 MNHEY and CDR2 SVGAGI. Germline trimming cut 5 bases from V and 0 bases from J; bases unmatched to any gene: 6. This CDR3 is 15 amino acids long.

This clone was seen a handful of times. The chain combines TRBV4-3 with TRBJ2-2; 8 bases fit TRBD1. V gave up 1 base and J gave up 9 bases; unmatched junction bases: 7. The length of the CDR3 is 15 residues. Germline CDR1 is LGHNA and CDR2 is YSLEER. CDR3 nucleotide sequence: TGCGCCAGCAGCCAAGGGGACAGGATAAGGAGGGAGCTGTTTTTT. Protein sequence: CASSQGDRIRRELFF.

The chain combines TRBV4-3 with TRBJ2-1, with 8 bases lining up with TRBD1. Germline V gene sequence: CDR1 LGHNA, CDR2 YSLEER. V lost 3 bases and J lost 3; bases outside the gene matches: 10. CDR3 size: 17 residues. This CDR3 is CASSQEKGTGDYNEQFF. The CDR3 DNA sequence: TGCGCCAGCAGCCAGGAGAAAGGGACAGGAGACTACAATGAGCAGTTCTTC.

This clone showed up just a few times. In DNA, the CDR3 is TGTGCCAGTAGGGACAGGGGAGAGACCCAGTACTTC. Amino acids: CASRDRGETQYF. The chain joins TRBV3-1 (or the pseudogene TRBV3-2) to TRBJ2-5; 10 bases line up with TRBD1. Germline trimming cut 9 bases from V and 4 bases from J; bases unmatched to any gene: 2. The length of the CDR3 is 12 residues. Per germline, CDR1 LGHDT and CDR2 YNNKEL (reference sequence).

V and J are TRBV3-1 (or the pseudogene TRBV3-2) and TRBJ2-1; 7 bases are shared with TRBD1. CDR1 LGHDT and CDR2 YNNKEL come from the germline V gene (reference sequence). The junction had 11 bases not matched to a gene; V was cut back by 2 bases and J by 4 bases. The CDR3 has 17 amino acids. CDR3 in DNA: TGTGCCAGCAGCCAAACCCTGGCAGGGGGTCTATACAATGAGCAGTTCTTC. Encoded protein: CASSQTLAGGLYNEQFF.

The CDR3 sequence is CAPPRGQETQYF. DNA of the CDR3: TGTGCCCCCCCCCGGGGCCAAGAGACCCAGTACTTC. The rearrangement links TRBV10-3 to TRBJ2-5, with D tentatively TRBD2 (5 bases). Germline V lookup: CDR1 ENHRY, CDR2 SYGVKD. With 11 bases removed from V and 1 base from J, the gap between germline ends came to 11 bases. This CDR3 has 12 residues.

This clone was recorded a few times. The chain links TRBV11-2 to TRBJ1-6; the match to TRBD1 covers 8 bases. The CDR3 loop spans 16 amino acids. CDR1 and CDR2 (germline): SGHAT, FQNNGV. Germline trimming cut 5 bases from V and 9 bases from J; bases unmatched to any gene: 12. The CDR3 sequence: CASSRDRGGLGSPLHF. CDR3 in DNA: TGTGCCAGCAGCCGAGACAGGGGAGGCCTAGGTTCACCCCTCCACTTT.

This clone was seen a handful of times. This rearrangement joins TRBV5-8 to TRBJ1-6; TRBD1 is a possible D gene (6 bases). The CDR3 runs 14 residues. Per germline, CDR1 SGHTS and CDR2 YDEGEE. Between the trimmed V and J ends, which lost 4 bases and 2 bases, there was a span of 7 bases. The CDR3 loop is CASSRTAYNSPLHF. The CDR3 nucleotides read TGTGCCAGCAGCCGGACAGCCTATAATTCACCCCTCCACTTT.

V and J are TRBV7-2 and TRBJ2-2, with D possibly matching TRBD1 (5 bases). There are 16 residues in the CDR3. V dropped 7 bases and J dropped 2 bases, with 17 bases sitting between them. Germline CDR1 and CDR2: SGHTA and FQGNSA. The CDR3 DNA follows: TGTGCCAGCACCCCCCCTTGGGGCAAAAACACCGGGGAGCTGTTTTTT. It translates to CASTPPWGKNTGELFF.

The rearrangement links TRBV5-5 to TRBJ1-5, with unresolved D. V was cut by 2 bases and J by 3 bases, with 12 bases left in between. Germline CDR1 and CDR2: SGHKS and YYEKEE (reference sequence). The CDR3 runs to 15 residues. Here the CDR3 reads CASSFGGNLNQPQHF. DNA for the CDR3: TGTGCCAGCAGCTTCGGAGGAAACCTCAATCAGCCCCAGCATTTT.

V and J are TRBV28 and TRBJ1-1; perhaps TRBD1 as D (6 bases). The germline CDR1 and CDR2 sequences are MDHEN and SYDVKM. Between the trimmed V and J ends, which lost 9 bases and 0 bases, there was a span of 14 bases. The CDR3 contains 14 residues. The chain's CDR3 is CASFQQGMNTEAFF. CDR3 nucleotide sequence: TGTGCCAGTTTCCAACAGGGAATGAACACTGAAGCTTTCTTT.

This sequence joins TRBV19 and TRBJ2-2; D uncertain. CDR3 length equals 13 residues. CDR1 and CDR2 (germline): LNHDA, SQIVND (reference sequence). V gave up 4 bases and J gave up 6 bases, with 9 bases separating them. CDR3 nucleotides: TGTGCCAGTAGTACATCAATTTCCGGGGAGCTGTTTTTT. This encodes CASSTSISGELFF.

The rearrangement joins TRBV2 to TRBJ1-2; D unresolved. Germline assignment: CDR1 SNHLY and CDR2 FYNNEI. This CDR3 spans 15 amino acids. The germline V and J ends were trimmed by 8 bases and 2 bases, with 18 bases remaining between them. CDR3: CASAPRGSFNYGYTF. The CDR3 coding sequence is TGTGCCAGCGCCCCCCGGGGATCTTTCAACTATGGCTACACCTTC. The full variable domain, in which reference TRBV2 and TRBJ1-2 provide the parts outside the CDR3, is EPEVTQTPSHQVTQMGQEVILRCVPISNHLYFYWYRQILGQKVEFLVSFYNNEISEKSEIFDDQFSVERPDGSNFTLKIRSTKLEDSAMYFCASAPRGSFNYGYTFGSGTRLTVV.